The text below deals with one T cell receptor (beta chain). Its antigen is unidentified. A much larger clone lies a single base off, so this may be a read error. The entry originates in a study of molecular identifiers for immune sequencing clone quantification. About the research overall: Replicates partitioned RNA from around 18,000 or 91,000 naive CD8 cells into five parts, sequencing four. Study-level findings and limits: Spiked Jurkat TCR RNA equivalent to one cell was reportedly detectable in approximately 1 million naive cells. Highly expanded clone sizes could be underestimated through barcode sharing by identical TCR molecules.

Each CDR3 protein is one row after TCRdb ran MiXCR on the PCR reads. The table records about 630,000 distinct CDR3 sequences, less than 30% of them present only once. This clonotype was sampled from a human donor in good health. Some libraries in this study had Jurkat cell RNA spiked in. The sample consisted of naive CD8+ T cells from blood, with Jurkat cell RNA spiked in. Subset meaning: FACS-sorted CD8+CD4-CCR7+CD45RA+ naive T cells.

The CDR3 protein is CAWSPSAPEQSF. CDR3 coding DNA: TGTGCCTGGAGTCCTAGCGCCCCCGAGCAGTCCTTC. V usage is TRBV30 and J usage is TRBJ2-1, with D perhaps matching TRBD2 (6 bases). CDR3 length equals 12 residues. CDR1 is GTSNPN and CDR2 is SVGIG in the germline V gene (reference sequence).